This TCR beta chain is drawn from a study of T cells after posttransplantation cyclophosphamide. Findings and limits, study-wide: Skin or GI-infiltrating T cells shared few TRB sequences with blood. Donor-recipient repertoire similarity was low at 1-2 months, rising over year one. Recipient CMV seropositivity and CMV reactivation strongly tracked TRB clonality.

The germline V and J ends were trimmed by 1 base and 3 bases, with 15 bases remaining between them. CDR3 length: 16 amino acids. Germline-derived CDR1 and CDR2 are KGHSH and LQKENI. Assay: immunoSEQ multiplex PCR; the TCRdb copy retains only in-frame clones and omits some. The specimen gives 35,000 to 55,000 clones without singletons; the ten biggest hold about 2%. The related graft donor's blood sample was taken on the day of bone marrow donation. This clone was observed at least ten times. Its antigen is still unknown. The V gene is TRBV18, the J gene TRBJ1-1; D may be TRBD1 (6 bases). The receptor was isolated from a man in his forties in good health, CMV-negative, and a related stem cell transplant donor. Sequencing was carried out using PBMCs. The CDR3 nucleotides are TGTGCCAGCTCACCACTCCGCGGGGGGGCTTACACTGAAGCTTTCTTT. Amino acids: CASSPLRGGAYTEAFF.